Presented here are 2 T cell receptor beta chains from one specimen sequenced in a study of regulatory T cells in long-lasting Graves disease. Relying on iRepertoire HTBI primers and Arm-PCR of CDR3 regions, the team built TCR beta libraries. TCRdb ran MiXCR on the multiplex PCR reads and lists one entry per CDR3 protein. The sample contains 350,000 to 450,000 distinct CDR3 sequences, roughly 17% of which appear only once. The time point: newly diagnosed GD, antithyroid drugs for less than 3 months. RNA isolated from PBMCs was used to make the TCR library. The same data also contributed to another study, on T cells in Graves' hyperthyroidism and ophthalmopathy.

This specimen consisted of peripheral blood mononuclear cells (PBMCs), obtained at new diagnosis, from a patient treated with antithyroid drugs. These receptors were obtained from a man between 35 and 55 years old with Graves disease.

This clonotype has a handful of counts. The V gene is TRBV27, the J gene TRBJ2-2; D unclear. Trimming removed 3 bases at V and 3 bases at J, with 14 bases between. The germline CDR1 and CDR2 sequences are MNHEY and SMNVEV (reference sequence). The CDR3 consists of 16 residues. The CDR3 DNA reads TGTGCCAGCAGTTTCACAAGACGGAGAGACACCGGGGAGCTGTTTTTT. It yields the protein CASSFTRRRDTGELFF.

There are many counts of this clonotype. This chain links TRBV4-3 with TRBJ1-1; D gene unclear. Deletions cut 3 bases from V and 3 bases from J, with 8 bases between. The CDR3 runs to 13 residues. Germline-derived CDR1 and CDR2 are LGHNA and YSLEER. This CDR3 reads CASSHLTDTEAFF. The CDR3 bases are TGCGCCAGCAGCCATCTGACCGACACTGAAGCTTTCTTT.